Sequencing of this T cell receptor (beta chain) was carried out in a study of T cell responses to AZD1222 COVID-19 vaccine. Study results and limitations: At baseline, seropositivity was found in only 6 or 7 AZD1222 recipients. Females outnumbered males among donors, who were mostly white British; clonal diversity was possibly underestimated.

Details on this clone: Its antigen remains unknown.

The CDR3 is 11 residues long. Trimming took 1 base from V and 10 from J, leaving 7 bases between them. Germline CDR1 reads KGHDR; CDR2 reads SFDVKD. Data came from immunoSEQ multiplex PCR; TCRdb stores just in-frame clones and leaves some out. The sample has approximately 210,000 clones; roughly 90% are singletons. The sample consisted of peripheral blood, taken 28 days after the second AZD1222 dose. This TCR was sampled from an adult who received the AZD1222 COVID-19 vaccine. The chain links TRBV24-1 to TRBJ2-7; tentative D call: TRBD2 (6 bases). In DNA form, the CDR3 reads TGTGCCACCAGTGATTTCGGGGGACAGTACTTC. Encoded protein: CATSDFGGQYF.